A single TCR beta chain is shown here with its context. The antigen is undetermined. Staff drew around 10 milliliters of peripheral blood from each donor. This CDR3 has 14 amino acids. Germline V lookup: CDR1 SGDLS, CDR2 YYNGEE. The V gene end was trimmed by 0 bases and the J gene end by 10 bases; junction bases not matched to a gene: 4. This sample was taken from a study of blood T cells in healthy people across ages. Together with a sample-barcoded 5' primer, a J-beta primer mix was included in a second PCR lasting about 6 to 11 cycles. TCRdb redid the calling of the 5' RACE reads with MiXCR, one entry per CDR3 protein. The sample shows 850,000 to 1,000,000 distinct CDR3 sequences, roughly 47% of them seen only once. Study observations and caveats: Age brought a roughly linear fall in TCR beta diversity measured per million T cells.

The sequence derives from a woman aged 55-70 years in good health. J is TRBJ1-1 and V is TRBV9; 12 bases map to TRBD1. Sequencing input: blood. CDR3 nucleotides: TGTGCCAGCAGCGTAGGGGACAGGGGGCGCGGAGCTTTCTTT. It yields the protein CASSVGDRGRGAFF.